Shown below are 18 T cell receptor beta chains from a single sample sequenced in a study of CD8+ T cells in alopecia areata. cDNA serving as the sequencing template came from extracted, reverse transcribed RNA. The assay was immunoSEQ multiplex PCR, and TCRdb's table has in-frame clones only and misses some. The data show fewer than 200,000 clones, with around 58% seen just once and around 16% held by the top ten. Documented treatment: oral pan-JAK inhibitor, 5-10 mg twice daily. The sample in question was CD4+ T cells sorted from blood, obtained at approximately week 60, from a patient treated with tofacitinib. Receptors were obtained from a human donor with alopecia areata.

This chain connects TRBV7-9 to TRBJ1-1; D remains ambiguous. This CDR3 is built from 12 residues. The germline gives CDR1 SEHNR, CDR2 FQNEAQ (reference sequence). The V end was cut by 5 bases, the J end by 7 bases, with 11 bases between. Here the CDR3 reads CASSRRRDEAFF. The CDR3 nucleotides are TGTGCCAGCAGCCGACGGAGGGATGAAGCTTTCTTT.

V is TRBV10-3 and J is TRBJ1-1; D unclear. Germline assignment: CDR1 ENHRY and CDR2 SYGVKD. The CDR3 contains 11 residues. V was shortened by 10 bases and J by 1 base, with 7 bases between the two germline ends. CDR3 region: CATGKNTEAFF. As DNA, the CDR3 is TGTGCCACCGGGAAGAACACTGAAGCTTTCTTT.

The V gene is TRBV19, the J gene TRBJ2-5, with 7 nucleotides matching TRBD2. J gave up 1 base and V 8 bases, and 10 bases lay outside the gene matches. This CDR3 spans 15 amino acids. CDR1 and CDR2 (germline): LNHDA, SQIVND (reference sequence). The CDR3 spells CASSPSGATQETQYF. For the CDR3, the DNA is TGTGCCAGTTCCCCCAGCGGGGCTACCCAAGAGACCCAGTACTTC.

V usage is TRBV29-1 and J usage is TRBJ2-7; D may match TRBD1 or TRBD2 (5 bases each). Trimming removed 5 bases at V and 5 bases at J, with 13 bases between. Germline CDR1 reads SQVTM; CDR2 reads ANQGSEA. CDR3 size: 12 residues. The CDR3, as DNA: TGCAGCGTTACGGGACCCAGGGACGAGCAGTACTTC. Translation gives CSVTGPRDEQYF.

This rearrangement joins TRBV6-6 to TRBJ1-2; 9 bases fit TRBD1. Losses at the gene ends were 5 bases for V and 6 bases for J; bases not matched to a gene: 4. The CDR3 extends over 13 amino acids. The germline gives CDR1 MNHNY, CDR2 SVGAGI (reference sequence). The CDR3: CASSPTGGNGYTF. The CDR3 nucleotides read TGTGCCAGCAGTCCGACAGGGGGAAATGGCTACACCTTC.

The chain links TRBV29-1 to TRBJ2-3, with 8 bases matching TRBD2. V lost 6 bases to trimming and J lost 8 bases; unmatched junction nucleotides: 22. The germline gives CDR1 SQVTM, CDR2 ANQGSEA. There are 17 residues in the CDR3. The CDR3 region has the DNA TGCAGCGTCGAACCCGCAGGCCAGCGGGGGTTTTTCGGTACGCAGTATTTT. Translation: CSVEPAGQRGFFGTQYF.

The CDR3 reads CASSPTGATPEAFF. As DNA, the CDR3 is TGCGCCAGCAGCCCTACCGGGGCAACGCCTGAAGCTTTCTTT. This chain connects TRBV5-1 to TRBJ1-1; TRBD1 is a possible D gene (5 bases). The CDR3 extends over 14 amino acids. Germline CDR1 and CDR2: SGHRS and YFSETQ. Trimming removed 4 bases at V and 6 bases at J, with 16 bases between. Together with reference TRBV5-1 and TRBJ1-1, the CDR3 gives the full variable domain: KAGVTQTPRYLIKTRGQQVTLSCSPISGHRSVSWYQQTPGQGLQFLFEYFSETQRNKGNFPGRFSGRQFSNSRSEMNVSTLELGDSALYLCASSPTGATPEAFFGQGTRLTVV.

V and J are TRBV15 and TRBJ2-3; D not resolved. The V and J ends lost 5 bases and 5 bases respectively, with 5 bases between them. CDR1 and CDR2 (germline): LNHNV, YYDKDF (reference sequence). The CDR3 runs 11 residues. The CDR3 coding sequence is TGTGCCACCAGCTGGCTAGATACGCAGTATTTT. It encodes CATSWLDTQYF.

V usage is TRBV29-1 and J usage is TRBJ1-2, with TRBD1 as a possible D gene (5 bases). Germline CDR1 is SQVTM and CDR2 is ANQGSEA. The CDR3 contains 11 residues. V lost 6 bases and J 5 bases, leaving 10 bases between the germline ends. The CDR3, as DNA: TGCAGCGTGCGGGGCACTTATGGCTACACCTTC. This gives the protein CSVRGTYGYTF.

This clone was picked up one time. This chain uses TRBV7-2 with TRBJ2-1; D possibly corresponds to TRBD2 (6 bases). Germline CDR1 reads SGHTA; CDR2 reads FQGNSA. With 0 bases removed from V and 5 bases from J, the gap between germline ends came to 14 bases. The CDR3 is made up of 16 amino acids. The CDR3 loop is CASSLATTRGNNEQFF. CDR3 nucleotide sequence: TGTGCCAGCAGCTTAGCGACGACTAGGGGAAACAATGAGCAGTTCTTC.

The table lists this clone with a count of one. The V call is TRBV7-9, the J call TRBJ1-4; D remains ambiguous. V was trimmed by 3 bases and J by 5 bases, leaving 10 bases between them. The CDR3 is made up of 14 amino acids. Germline loops: CDR1 SEHNR, CDR2 FQNEAQ (reference sequence). The DNA for the CDR3 is TGTGCCAGCAGCTTTAGGCAGACAAATGAAAAACTGTTTTTT. This encodes CASSFRQTNEKLFF.

The chain combines TRBV2 with TRBJ2-7; D is unresolved. The V end lost 5 bases, the J end lost 7 bases, and 18 bases lay between the germline ends. The CDR3 totals 14 residues. Germline CDR1 reads SNHLY; CDR2 reads FYNNEI. The CDR3, as DNA: TGTGCCAGCAGTCGACCCTTGGAAGTGGGAGAGCAGTACTTC. Protein sequence: CASSRPLEVGEQYF. Variable domain in full (rest from reference TRBV2 and TRBJ2-7): EPEVTQTPSHQVTQMGQEVILRCVPISNHLYFYWYRQILGQKVEFLVSFYNNEISEKSEIFDDQFSVERPDGSNFTLKIRSTKLEDSAMYFCASSRPLEVGEQYFGPGTRLTVT.

This clone was seen a handful of times. The rearrangement joins TRBV29-1 to TRBJ2-3, with D possibly being TRBD1 or TRBD2 (5 bases each). From germline, CDR1 is SQVTM and CDR2 ANQGSEA. The length of the CDR3 is 13 residues. Between the trimmed V and J ends, which lost 4 bases and 5 bases, there was a span of 13 bases. CDR3 in amino acids: CSVGRDPEDTQYF. DNA for the CDR3: TGCAGCGTTGGACGGGACCCCGAAGATACGCAGTATTTT.

This sequence joins TRBV30 and TRBJ1-1, with D perhaps matching TRBD1 (6 bases). CDR3 length: 16 residues. Germline V lookup: CDR1 GTSNPN, CDR2 SVGIG (reference sequence). The V end was cut by 2 bases, the J end by 1 base, with 17 bases between. As DNA, the CDR3 is TGTGCCTGGAGTTCCTTGGGGGGCGCCTCGAACACTGAAGCTTTCTTT. Protein sequence: CAWSSLGGASNTEAFF. Filled out from reference TRBV30 and TRBJ1-1, the complete variable domain reads SQTIHQWPATLVQPVGSPLSLECTVEGTSNPNLYWYRQAAGRGLQLLFYSVGIGQISSEVPQNLSASRPQDRQFILSSKKLLLSDSGFYLCAWSSLGGASNTEAFFGQGTRLTVV.

This sequence joins TRBV29-1 and TRBJ2-5; D possibly corresponds to TRBD1 (6 bases). Trimming took off 4 bases at V and 6 bases at J, with 15 bases between the two ends. This CDR3 has 13 amino acids. Germline V gene data show CDR1 as SQVTM and CDR2 as ANQGSEA. The CDR3 reads CSVGRQDGKTQYF. The CDR3 bases are TGCAGCGTTGGAAGACAGGATGGGAAGACCCAGTACTTC.

This chain connects TRBV19 to TRBJ2-5; D might be TRBD1 (6 bases). Trimming stripped 3 bases from V and 1 base from J, with 6 bases between. In germline, CDR1 is LNHDA, CDR2 SQIVND (reference sequence). The CDR3 has 13 amino acids. The CDR3 region is CASSIRGQETQYF. In DNA, the CDR3 is TGTGCCAGTAGTATCAGGGGCCAAGAGACCCAGTACTTC.

In its sample, this clone was seen once. The DNA of the CDR3 is TGTGCCAGCAGCCCGAGAGGGTCGGCAGATACGCAGTATTTT. Its translation is CASSPRGSADTQYF. The rearrangement uses TRBV6-5 and TRBJ2-3; D possibly corresponds to TRBD2 (5 bases). The V and J ends lost 6 bases and 4 bases respectively, with 14 bases between them. Germline CDR1 is MNHEY and CDR2 is SVGAGI. CDR3 length: 14 residues.

The rearrangement links TRBV15 to TRBJ2-1, with 10 bases fitting TRBD1. Germline V lookup: CDR1 LNHNV, CDR2 YYDKDF (reference sequence). V lost 4 bases, J lost 8 bases, and 8 bases stayed unmatched. The CDR3 extends over 15 amino acids. CDR3 DNA sequence: TGTGCCACCAGCAACCGGGACAGGGGAGTCGATGAGCAGTTCTTC. Translating gives CATSNRDRGVDEQFF.